The source of this TCR beta chain is a study of cytomegalovirus exposure and HLA in healthy donors. This clone appeared a single time. The PCR was carried out with 60 Vbeta primers and 13 Jbeta primers. Generated by immunoSEQ multiplex PCR, the TCRdb table keeps only in-frame clones and is missing some. The table lists tens of thousands of clones, 79% of them singletons, with 2% to 3% in the top ten. This receptor was identified in a man aged 25 to 40 in good health and CMV-seronegative. Sequenced sample: PBMCs.

The CDR3 nucleotides read TGTGCTAGTGGTTTGGGGAGCTATGGCTACACCTTC. It codes for CASGLGSYGYTF. The chain joins TRBV12-5 to TRBJ1-2; no reliable D call. V was clipped by 1 base and J by 4 bases, with 4 bases between them. The CDR3 runs to 12 residues. Germline-derived CDR1 and CDR2 are LGHNT and FRNRAP.